The 12 T cell receptor beta chains presented below share a single source sample, sequenced in a study of regulatory T cells in long-lasting Graves disease. Both iRepertoire HTBI primers and Arm-PCR of CDR3 regions were used to build the TCR beta libraries. TCRdb itself ran the multiplex PCR reads through MiXCR, one entry per CDR3 protein. The repertoire holds about 540,000 distinct CDR3 sequences, with roughly 12% as singletons. Sample time point: newly diagnosed GD, antithyroid drugs for less than 3 months. Researchers made the TCR library from RNA that was extracted from PBMCs. This same sample was also part of a study on T cells in Graves' hyperthyroidism and ophthalmopathy.

The source was peripheral blood mononuclear cells (PBMCs), collected at new diagnosis, from a patient treated with antithyroid drugs. These receptor sequences come from a man aged 30 to 45 with Graves disease.

This clonotype was recorded at least ten times. The V and J genes are TRBV13 and TRBJ1-2; D gene uncertain. Trimming cost V 5 bases and J 7 bases, with 17 bases left between them. This CDR3 is built from 14 residues. CDR1 is PRHDT, CDR2 FYEKMQ, per germline (reference sequence). The CDR3 DNA reads TGTGCCAGCAGCCCCCGCTTTTGGGCCAGTGGCTACACCTTC. Protein product: CASSPRFWASGYTF.

In its sample, this clonotype was seen many times. The chain couples TRBV9 to TRBJ2-7; 9 positions match TRBD2. Germline CDR1 reads SGDLS; CDR2 reads YYNGEE. Germline trimming cut 3 bases from V and 6 bases from J; bases unmatched to any gene: 16. The CDR3 contains 17 residues. The CDR3 DNA follows: TGTGCCAGCAGCGGGGGACTAGCTTCTTCCTCGTGGGGCGAGCAGTACTTC. Encoded protein: CASSGGLASSSWGEQYF.

This clonotype turned up a few times. The chain links TRBV12-3 or TRBV12-4 to TRBJ2-1; 12 nucleotides agree with TRBD2. The V and J ends lost 4 bases and 4 bases, in that order; junction bases with no gene match: 14. There are 19 residues in the CDR3. CDR3 sequence (DNA): TGTGCCAGCAGTTCACCCGCGGCATTTCTAGCGGGAGGGTACAATGAGCAGTTCTTC. This gives the protein CASSSPAAFLAGGYNEQFF.

The J gene is TRBJ2-2, the V gene TRBV5-1; the match to TRBD2 covers 10 bases. Germline lookup yields CDR1 SGHRS and CDR2 YFSETQ. The CDR3 contains 16 residues. V shed 4 bases, J shed 5 bases, and the junction held 8 bases outside the gene matches. The CDR3 DNA reads as TGCGCCAGCAGCCGGGGACTAGCGAGACGTACCGGGGAGCTGTTTTTT. Protein product: CASSRGLARRTGELFF. Full variable domain (outside the CDR3, taken from reference TRBV5-1 and TRBJ2-2): KAGVTQTPRYLIKTRGQQVTLSCSPISGHRSVSWYQQTPGQGLQFLFEYFSETQRNKGNFPGRFSGRQFSNSRSEMNVSTLELGDSALYLCASSRGLARRTGELFFGEGSRLTVL.

This chain joins TRBV6-1 and TRBJ2-5, with 11 nucleotides matching TRBD2. The germline V gene has CDR1 MNHNS and CDR2 SASEGT. With V trimmed by 5 bases and J by 5 bases, 16 bases remained unmatched. The CDR3 is 18 residues long. As DNA, the CDR3 is TGTGCCAGCAGTCCCCCCGGACTAGCGGGCCCAGGCTGGGAGACCCAGTACTTC. It is translated as CASSPPGLAGPGWETQYF.

Only a few counts were recorded for this clonotype. J is TRBJ2-5 and V is TRBV6-2 or TRBV6-3; 10 bases fit TRBD1. After removal of 4 bases from V and 0 bases from J, the junction contained 11 bases not matched to a gene. CDR3 length: 18 amino acids. The germline CDR1 and CDR2 sequences are MNHEY and SVGEGT. Here the CDR3 reads CASSSFLAGTGDQETQYF. The CDR3 DNA is TGTGCCAGCAGTTCCTTCCTCGCCGGGACAGGGGACCAAGAGACCCAGTACTTC.

This clonotype was recorded at least ten times. The V call is TRBV7-9, the J call TRBJ2-1; D is unclear. Trimming cost V 5 bases and J 12 bases, with 8 bases left between them. Germline V gene data show CDR1 as SEHNR and CDR2 as FQNEAQ (reference sequence). The CDR3 contains 10 residues. This chain's CDR3 is CASSRQWQFF. The CDR3 DNA is TGTGCCAGCAGCCGGCAGTGGCAGTTCTTC.

CDR3 region: CARKRTSGANTGELFF. CDR3 nucleotides: TGTGCCCGCAAACGGACTAGCGGGGCGAACACCGGGGAGCTGTTTTTT. This rearrangement joins TRBV30 to TRBJ2-2; 12 nucleotides match TRBD2. CDR1 is GTSNPN and CDR2 is SVGIG in the germline V gene (reference sequence). J was trimmed by 0 bases and V by 8 bases; bases with no gene match: 7. The length of the CDR3 is 16 residues. The variable domain in full, completed from reference TRBV30 and TRBJ2-2, reads SQTIHQWPATLVQPVGSPLSLECTVEGTSNPNLYWYRQAAGRGLQLLFYSVGIGQISSEVPQNLSASRPQDRQFILSSKKLLLSDSGFYLCARKRTSGANTGELFFGEGSRLTVL.

This clonotype was counted ten times or more. The chain carries TRBV12-3 or TRBV12-4 and TRBJ2-7; TRBD1 agrees at 9 bases. Trimming at V came to 5 bases and at J to 4 bases, leaving 3 bases not matched to a gene. The CDR3 consists of 13 residues. The CDR3, as DNA: TGTGCCAGCAGTGAGGACAGGGGATACGAGCAGTACTTC. It encodes CASSEDRGYEQYF.

This clonotype was seen many times. This CDR3 is CSARGGLAGGRDNEQFF. The CDR3, as DNA: TGCAGTGCTAGGGGAGGACTAGCGGGAGGGCGGGATAATGAGCAGTTCTTC. The rearrangement joins TRBV20-1 to TRBJ2-1; 15 bases are shared with TRBD2. J was trimmed by 7 bases and V by 3 bases; bases with no gene match: 10. The CDR3 runs to 17 residues. CDR1 is DFQATT, CDR2 SNEGSKA, per germline (reference sequence).

The gene calls are TRBV20-1 and TRBJ2-1; 15 bases fit TRBD2. From germline, CDR1 is DFQATT and CDR2 SNEGSKA (reference sequence). CDR3 length: 16 residues. After removal of 3 bases from V and 5 bases from J, the junction contained 5 bases not matched to a gene. CDR3 loop: CSARGLAGGQDNEQFF. The CDR3 DNA reads TGCAGTGCTAGGGGACTAGCGGGAGGTCAAGACAATGAGCAGTTCTTC.

This clonotype has more than one count but fewer than ten. The chain employs TRBV9 and TRBJ2-1, with 11 bases fitting TRBD1. Germline V lookup: CDR1 SGDLS, CDR2 YYNGEE. The V and J ends lost 4 bases and 6 bases, in that order; junction bases with no gene match: 9. There are 16 residues in the CDR3. The CDR3 bases are TGTGCCAGCAGCATATCGGGACAGGGGGGTCCCAATGAGCAGTTCTTC. It specifies CASSISGQGGPNEQFF.